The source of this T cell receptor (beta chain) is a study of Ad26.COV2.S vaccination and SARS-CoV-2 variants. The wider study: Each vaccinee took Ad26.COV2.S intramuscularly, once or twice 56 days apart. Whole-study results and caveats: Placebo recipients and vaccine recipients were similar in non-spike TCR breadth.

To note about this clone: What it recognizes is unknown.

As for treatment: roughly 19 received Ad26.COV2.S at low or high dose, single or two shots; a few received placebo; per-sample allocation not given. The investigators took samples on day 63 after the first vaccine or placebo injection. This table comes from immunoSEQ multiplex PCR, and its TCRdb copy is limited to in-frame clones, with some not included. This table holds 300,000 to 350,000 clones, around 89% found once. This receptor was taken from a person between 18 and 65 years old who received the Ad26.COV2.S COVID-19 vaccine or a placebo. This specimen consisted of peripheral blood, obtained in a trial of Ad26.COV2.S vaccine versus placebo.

The CDR3 reads CASRDRDTGELFF. CDR3 bases: TGTGCCAGTAGAGACAGGGACACCGGGGAGCTGTTTTTT. This chain links TRBV7-9 with TRBJ2-2; 7 nucleotides agree with TRBD1. Germline V gene sequence: CDR1 SEHNR, CDR2 FQNEAQ (reference sequence). CDR3 length equals 13 residues. The ends lost 9 bases at V and 3 bases at J; junction bases unmatched: 4.